The 23 T cell receptor beta chains reported below all come from one sample, sequenced in a study of blood T cell repertoires in COVID-19 (dated by TCRdb to 2018 to 2021). The method was the immunoSEQ multiplex PCR assay. TCRdb took this table from immuneACCESS and kept in-frame rearrangements with V and J called. Such tables lack part of the clones; where checked against another copy, unresolved V genes explain under half of the gap, and the rest is unexplained. This sample gives around 46,000 clones in total; about 90% of them show up just once. The top ten hold 2% to 2.5% of the sample. Sample: peripheral blood. Source of these receptors: an elderly woman with COVID-19, enrolled during active disease.

In this sample, this clone turned up once. The chain couples TRBV21-1 to TRBJ1-1; the table assigns TRBD1, which was not confirmed against the DNA. TRBV21-1 is labeled a pseudogene. The CDR3 runs 16 residues. The CDR3 reads CASSKARPGMNTEAFF. Written as DNA, the CDR3 is TGTGCCAGCAGCAAAGCAAGGCCAGGAATGAACACTGAAGCTTTCTTT.

V usage is TRBV12-3 or TRBV12-4 and J usage is TRBJ2-2; no clear D gene. The CDR3 has 13 residues. With 4 bases removed from V and 1 base from J, the gap between germline ends came to 4 bases. CDR3 DNA: TGTGCCAGCAGTTCCATGAACACCGGGGAGCTGTTTTTT. It is translated as CASSSMNTGELFF.

The genes are TRBV7-2 and TRBJ2-7; maybe TRBD1 (6 bases). Germline CDR1 reads SGHTA; CDR2 reads FQGNSA. With 5 bases removed from V and 0 bases from J, the gap between germline ends came to 14 bases. There are 15 residues in the CDR3. CDR3 sequence: CASSPDGGNSYEQYF. The CDR3 DNA follows: TGTGCCAGCAGCCCCGATGGGGGCAACTCCTACGAGCAGTACTTC.

J is TRBJ2-4 and V is TRBV7-2, with TRBD2 matching 12 bases. The CDR3 is 18 residues long. V shed 4 bases and J 0 bases; nucleotides not matched to a gene: 7. Germline V CDR1 and CDR2: SGHTA, FQGNSA. The CDR3 coding sequence is TGTGCCAGCAGCTCAGGGACTAGCGGGTATATAGCCAAAAACATTCAGTACTTC. Encoded protein: CASSSGTSGYIAKNIQYF. The full variable domain, completed using reference TRBV7-2 and TRBJ2-4, is GAGVSQSPSNKVTEKGKDVELRCDPISGHTALYWYRQSLGQGLEFLIYFQGNSAPDKSGLPSDRFSAERTGGSVSTLTIQRTQQEDSAVYLCASSSGTSGYIAKNIQYFGAGTRLSVL.

This rearrangement joins TRBV24-1 to TRBJ2-1; TRBD2 matches 8 bases. Germline V gene sequence: CDR1 KGHDR, CDR2 SFDVKD. The V and J ends lost 2 bases and 4 bases, in that order; junction bases with no gene match: 6. This CDR3 is 16 amino acids long. In nucleotides, the CDR3 is TGTGCCACCAGTGATTCAGCGGGAGTTGGATACAATGAGCAGTTCTTC. Translated: CATSDSAGVGYNEQFF.

The chain is built from TRBV28 and TRBJ2-7; 9 bases line up with TRBD2. V lost 7 bases to trimming and J lost 3 bases; unmatched junction nucleotides: 7. Germline CDR1 reads MDHEN; CDR2 reads SYDVKM. The CDR3 length is 14 residues. The CDR3 is CASIGREGLYEQYF. The CDR3 DNA is TGTGCCAGCATCGGGCGGGAGGGCCTCTACGAGCAGTACTTC.

The chain couples TRBV19 to TRBJ2-7, with D possibly TRBD1 on 5 matching bases. The germline CDR1 and CDR2 sequences are LNHDA and SQIVND (reference sequence). The CDR3 length is 13 residues. The V gene lost 3 bases and the J gene lost 4 bases, with 10 bases spanning the gap. The CDR3 coding sequence is TGTGCCAGTAGTATGGGGCGAGGATACGAGCAGTACTTC. It yields the protein CASSMGRGYEQYF.

In its sample, this clone was seen a few times. DNA of the CDR3: TGTGCCAGTAGTACTCGAACAGGAGCCCTCTATGGCTACACCTTC. Protein sequence: CASSTRTGALYGYTF. The gene calls are TRBV19 and TRBJ1-2; weak D call: TRBD1 (5 bases). From germline, CDR1 is LNHDA and CDR2 SQIVND (reference sequence). Trimming pared 4 bases from V and 4 bases from J, leaving 16 bases between. This CDR3 is built from 15 residues.

The rearrangement joins TRBV7-9 to TRBJ2-3, with 8 bases matching TRBD1. Germline-derived CDR1 and CDR2 are SEHNR and FQNEAQ (reference sequence). The CDR3 sequence is 17 residues long. The chain's CDR3 is CASGRGTADRGSDTQYF. The CDR3 coding sequence is TGTGCAAGTGGAAGGGGAACCGCAGACAGGGGCTCAGATACGCAGTATTTT.

J is TRBJ2-7 and V is TRBV4-1; D perhaps matches TRBD2 (6 bases). This CDR3 region has 13 residues. Germline values: CDR1 MGHRA, CDR2 YSYEKL. Trimming stripped 4 bases from V and 6 bases from J, with 13 bases between. CDR3 nucleotides: TGCGCCAGCAGCCCCCTGGGGGAGGCCGAGCAGTACTTC. Translating it yields CASSPLGEAEQYF.

The V call is TRBV11-2, the J call TRBJ2-1, with D unresolved. In germline, CDR1 is SGHAT, CDR2 FQNNGV. This CDR3 has 14 residues. V was cut by 0 bases and J by 3 bases, with 6 bases left in between. The CDR3 DNA reads as TGTGCCAGCAGCTTAGAGCCGGGCTACAATGAGCAGTTCTTC. Amino acid sequence: CASSLEPGYNEQFF.

The rearrangement links TRBV9 to TRBJ2-7; 8 bases are a match to TRBD2. The trim removed 3 bases at V and 4 bases at J, leaving 6 bases unmatched. The CDR3 totals 14 residues. Germline assignment: CDR1 SGDLS and CDR2 YYNGEE. CDR3 sequence reads: CASSDSGSGYEQYF. The CDR3, as DNA: TGTGCCAGCAGCGACAGCGGGAGCGGATACGAGCAGTACTTC.

The chain links TRBV5-1 to TRBJ2-2, with 8 bases identical to TRBD1. The germline V gene has CDR1 SGHRS and CDR2 YFSETQ. With V trimmed by 3 bases and J by 2 bases, 9 bases remained unmatched. The CDR3 is 17 residues long. The CDR3 coding sequence is TGCGCCAGCAGCTGGGAGCCGACAGGGGCCAACACCGGGGAGCTGTTTTTT. It encodes CASSWEPTGANTGELFF. Full variable domain (missing parts from reference TRBV5-1 and TRBJ2-2): KAGVTQTPRYLIKTRGQQVTLSCSPISGHRSVSWYQQTPGQGLQFLFEYFSETQRNKGNFPGRFSGRQFSNSRSEMNVSTLELGDSALYLCASSWEPTGANTGELFFGEGSRLTVL.

The chain joins TRBV18 to TRBJ1-2, with D perhaps TRBD1 (6 bases). The ends were cut back, 1 base at V and 2 bases at J, with 20 bases in the middle. The CDR3 sequence is 18 residues long. Germline lookup yields CDR1 KGHSH and CDR2 LQKENI. CDR3 sequence reads: CASSPQLWTATQNYGYTF. The CDR3 DNA sequence: TGTGCCAGCTCACCACAGCTCTGGACAGCCACTCAAAACTATGGCTACACCTTC.

The rearrangement uses TRBV7-3 and TRBJ2-7, with 9 bases fitting TRBD1. V was pared by 1 base and J by 2 bases, with 9 bases of the junction left unmatched. Germline V gives CDR1 SGHTA, CDR2 FQGTGA. There are 17 residues in the CDR3. The CDR3 here is CASSLMGGTGTPYEQYF. The CDR3 coding sequence is TGTGCCAGCAGCTTAATGGGGGGGACAGGGACCCCCTACGAGCAGTACTTC.

This chain connects TRBV5-1 to TRBJ2-1, with 16 bases matching TRBD2. The CDR3 runs to 17 residues. Germline V gene sequence: CDR1 SGHRS, CDR2 YFSETQ. Trimming cost V 4 bases and J 8 bases; bases outside gene matches: 9. CDR3 DNA: TGCGCCAGCAGCCGGGGACTAGCGGGAGGGCCCCTCTATGAGCAGTTCTTC. Its protein is CASSRGLAGGPLYEQFF.

The V and J genes are TRBV18 and TRBJ2-3; 10 positions agree with TRBD2. Germline CDR1 reads KGHSH; CDR2 reads LQKENI. The CDR3 loop spans 16 amino acids. V lost 4 bases to trimming and J lost 0 bases; unmatched junction nucleotides: 4. The CDR3 DNA reads TGTGCCAGCTCACTAACTAGCGGGGCGAGCACAGATACGCAGTATTTT. Translating gives CASSLTSGASTDTQYF.

The gene calls are TRBV5-1 and TRBJ2-5, with 8 bases lining up with TRBD1. The trim removed 4 bases at V and 5 bases at J, leaving 13 bases unmatched. The CDR3 spans 16 residues. Germline assignment: CDR1 SGHRS and CDR2 YFSETQ. CDR3 DNA sequence: TGCGCCAGCAGCCCCACGGACAGGGTGATTAGCGAGACCCAGTACTTC. Translated, it gives CASSPTDRVISETQYF. Variable domain in full (rest from reference TRBV5-1 and TRBJ2-5): KAGVTQTPRYLIKTRGQQVTLSCSPISGHRSVSWYQQTPGQGLQFLFEYFSETQRNKGNFPGRFSGRQFSNSRSEMNVSTLELGDSALYLCASSPTDRVISETQYFGPGTRLLVL.

The chain has TRBV9 and TRBJ2-5; 7 nucleotides match TRBD1. V shed 1 base, J shed 3 bases, and the junction held 6 bases outside the gene matches. The germline V gene encodes CDR1 SGDLS and CDR2 YYNGEE. This CDR3 has 15 residues. CDR3 DNA: TGTGCCAGCAGCGTAAGCCCCGGGACAGAAGAGACCCAGTACTTC. Its translation is CASSVSPGTEETQYF.

DNA of the CDR3: TGTGCCAGCAGTACCGGGACAGGGGGGGGGAGAAAGCAGTACTTC. The encoded protein is CASSTGTGGGRKQYF. This chain joins TRBV6-2 or TRBV6-3 and TRBJ2-7, with 11 nucleotides matching TRBD1. The CDR3 consists of 15 residues. Unmatched junction bases numbered 11, after V lost 5 bases and J lost 8 bases. Germline CDR1 is MNHEY and CDR2 is SVGEGT.

The CDR3 is CATAPGGNTIYF. CDR3 DNA sequence: TGTGCCACCGCACCGGGAGGAAACACCATATATTTT. The J gene is TRBJ1-3, the V gene TRBV15, with no clear D. CDR1 and CDR2 from the germline V gene are LNHNV and YYDKDF (reference sequence). Trimming removed 8 bases from V and 4 bases from J, with 9 bases in between. This CDR3 is built from 12 residues.

V gene TRBV7-9 combines with J gene TRBJ2-3; 9 positions match TRBD1. The CDR3 is 14 amino acids. The V gene end was trimmed by 5 bases and the J gene end by 1 base; junction bases not matched to a gene: 1. CDR1 and CDR2 (germline): SEHNR, FQNEAQ (reference sequence). CDR3 protein: CASSRTGGTDTQYF. CDR3 in DNA: TGTGCCAGCAGCCGGACAGGGGGCACAGATACGCAGTATTTT.

J is TRBJ1-1 and V is TRBV11-2, with D unclear. CDR1 is SGHAT, CDR2 FQNNGV, per germline. The CDR3 is 13 amino acids. V was trimmed by 1 base and J by 4 bases, leaving 7 bases between them. CDR3 bases: TGTGCCAGCAGCTTAGTGGTTAGCACTGAAGCTTTCTTT. Its translation is CASSLVVSTEAFF.